Given below is one TCR beta chain in context. Its antigen is unidentified. The entry originates in a study of T cell repertoires in cytomegalovirus infection. As for the study in general: Evidence of both CMV infection and a matching HLA type came from public TCR beta signatures.

TCRdb re-analysed the reads in MiXCR, keeping a single row per CDR3 protein. The profile shows over 95,000 distinct CDR3 sequences, 30% of them singletons. The germline gives CDR1 LNHNV, CDR2 YYDKDF (reference sequence). Trimming shortened V by 0 bases and J by 0 bases, and 12 bases separated the two germline ends. The CDR3 runs to 17 residues. The chain couples TRBV15 to TRBJ1-3; D is unclear. The sample consisted of CD8+ T cells from cultured PBMCs, taken from culture after CMV antigen stimulation. The clonotype comes from a human donor in good health (CMV status not recorded). Some clones in this sample may be carry-over from other donors' samples. The CDR3 DNA sequence: TGTGCCACCAGCAGAGACACAGCCATATACTCTGGAAACACCATATATTTT. This codes for CATSRDTAIYSGNTIYF.